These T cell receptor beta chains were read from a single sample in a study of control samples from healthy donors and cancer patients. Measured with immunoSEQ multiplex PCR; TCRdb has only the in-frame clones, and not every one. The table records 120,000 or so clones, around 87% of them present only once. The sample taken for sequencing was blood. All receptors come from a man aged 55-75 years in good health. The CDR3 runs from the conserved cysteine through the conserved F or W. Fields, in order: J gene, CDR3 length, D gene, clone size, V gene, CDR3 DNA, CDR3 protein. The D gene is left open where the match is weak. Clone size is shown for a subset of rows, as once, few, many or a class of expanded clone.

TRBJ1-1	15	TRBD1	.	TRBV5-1	TGCGCCAGCAGCTTGGCAGTTACAGGGACAGAGGAAGCTTTCTTT	CASSLAVTGTEEAFF
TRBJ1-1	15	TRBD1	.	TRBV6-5	TGTGCCAGCAGTTACGAGACAGGGATGGTCACTGAAGCTTTCTTT	CASSYETGMVTEAFF
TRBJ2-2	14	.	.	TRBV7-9	TGTGCCAGCAGCTTAGATGCCTCCCAAGGGGAGCTGTTTTTT	CASSLDASQGELFF
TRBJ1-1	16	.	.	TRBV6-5	TGTGCCAGCAGTTACCAACGGAGGGGGGTTTACACTGAAGCTTTCTTT	CASSYQRRGVYTEAFF
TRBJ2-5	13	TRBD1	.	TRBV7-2	TGTGCCAGCCACACAGGGGCCGGGGAGACCCAGTACTTC	CASHTGAGETQYF
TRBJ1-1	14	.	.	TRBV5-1	TGCGCCAGCAGCTTGCGAGACAGCGGCACTGAAGCTTTCTTT	CASSLRDSGTEAFF
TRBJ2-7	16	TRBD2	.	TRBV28	TGTGCCAGCAGAGACCGCGGGAGACTCGAGTCCTACGAGCAGTACTTC	CASRDRGRLESYEQYF
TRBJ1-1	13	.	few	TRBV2	TGTGCCAGCAAAGGGCAGGCGAACACTGAAGCTTTCTTT	CASKGQANTEAFF
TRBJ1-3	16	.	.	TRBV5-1	TGCGCCAGCAGCTTGGCTTCCAGTACCTCTGGAAACACCATATATTTT	CASSLASSTSGNTIYF
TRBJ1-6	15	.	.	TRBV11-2	TGTGCCAGCAGCTTAGTCCGATCCTATAATTCACCCCTCCACTTT	CASSLVRSYNSPLHF